This T cell receptor (beta chain) stems from a study of blood T cell repertoires in COVID-19. This clone came up once. Only in-frame clones appear in the TCRdb table, and some are missing; sequencing was by immunoSEQ multiplex PCR. The sample comprises approximately 350,000 clones, over 70% of which are singletons, and nearly 6.5% rests with the top ten. V shed 2 bases, J shed 3 bases, and the junction held 0 bases outside the gene matches. The germline CDR1 and CDR2 sequences are KGHDR and SFDVKD. There are 13 residues in the CDR3. The chain joins TRBV24-1 to TRBJ2-7; 7 bases are shared with TRBD2. This clonotype was obtained from a woman aged 45-60 years with COVID-19, enrolled during active disease. Specimen: peripheral blood. CDR3 in amino acids: CATSDSGGYEQYF. CDR3 DNA sequence: TGTGCCACCAGTGATTCGGGGGGCTACGAGCAGTACTTC.